A selection of T cell receptor beta chains follows, all from one sample in a study of cytomegalovirus exposure and HLA in healthy donors. Clones were read by immunoSEQ multiplex PCR, and TCRdb kept only the in-frame ones, dropping some. Here the sample spans 90,000 to 150,000 clones, 88% being singletons. Sequencing was performed on PBMCs. Every receptor here comes from a man aged 18 to 29 in good health and CMV-seronegative. CDR3s include the opening cysteine and the closing phenylalanine or tryptophan. A D gene is named only where the DNA matches it firmly. Expanded clones are given a class, and other clones once, few, many or no size at all.

cdr3_nt: TGTGCCAGCAGTAAGACCGGGACAGGCCATGGCTACACCTTC; cdr3_aa: CASSKTGTGHGYTF; cdr3_length: 14; j_call: TRBJ1-2; v_call: TRBV5-5; clone_size: many; d_call: TRBD1
cdr3_nt: TGCGCCAGCAGCCAACGGGCCACAGGGAAGAACGAGCAGTACTTC; cdr3_aa: CASSQRATGKNEQYF; cdr3_length: 15; j_call: TRBJ2-7; v_call: TRBV4-3; clone_size: NA; d_call: NA
cdr3_nt: TGTGCCAGCAGTTTCGCCGGGACTAGCGGAGGAGATACGCAGTATTTT; cdr3_aa: CASSFAGTSGGDTQYF; cdr3_length: 16; j_call: TRBJ2-3; v_call: TRBV27; clone_size: once; d_call: TRBD2
cdr3_nt: TGTGCCAGCTCACCCATAGACAGCTCTGGGGCCAACGTCCTGACTTTC; cdr3_aa: CASSPIDSSGANVLTF; cdr3_length: 16; j_call: TRBJ2-6; v_call: TRBV18; clone_size: once; d_call: NA
cdr3_nt: TGCGCCAGCAGCTTGGCCCAGACTAGCGGGGACAATGAGCAGTTCTTC; cdr3_aa: CASSLAQTSGDNEQFF; cdr3_length: 16; j_call: TRBJ2-1; v_call: TRBV5-1; clone_size: NA; d_call: TRBD2
cdr3_nt: TGTGCCAGCAGTCCAAGGACAGGGAATTTGGAGACCCAGTACTTC; cdr3_aa: CASSPRTGNLETQYF; cdr3_length: 15; j_call: TRBJ2-5; v_call: TRBV27; clone_size: NA; d_call: TRBD1
cdr3_nt: TGTGCCACCAGCAGAGATTCGTATTTTGGGCTGTCCACAGATACGCAGTATTTT; cdr3_aa: CATSRDSYFGLSTDTQYF; cdr3_length: 18; j_call: TRBJ2-3; v_call: TRBV15; clone_size: NA; d_call: NA
cdr3_nt: TGTGCCGGAGGTTTGGCCAGCTCCTACGAGCAGTACTTC; cdr3_aa: CAGGLASSYEQYF; cdr3_length: 13; j_call: TRBJ2-7; v_call: TRBV2; clone_size: NA; d_call: NA
cdr3_nt: TGTGCCAGCAGCTTAAGCGTCAGGGGTGGCACTGAAGCTTTCTTT; cdr3_aa: CASSLSVRGGTEAFF; cdr3_length: 15; j_call: TRBJ1-1; v_call: TRBV6-5; clone_size: NA; d_call: NA
cdr3_nt: TGCGCCAGCAGCCGGACAGGGCGTTCCACTGAAGCTTTCTTT; cdr3_aa: CASSRTGRSTEAFF; cdr3_length: 14; j_call: TRBJ1-1; v_call: TRBV4-1; clone_size: NA; d_call: TRBD1
cdr3_nt: TGTGCCAGCAGCCCGCCCCCCGGGGGAGGTGAAGCTTTCTTT; cdr3_aa: CASSPPPGGGEAFF; cdr3_length: 14; j_call: TRBJ1-1; v_call: TRBV7-9; clone_size: NA; d_call: NA
cdr3_nt: TGCAGTGCTATTCTCGGGGCTGAAGCTTTCTTT; cdr3_aa: CSAILGAEAFF; cdr3_length: 11; j_call: TRBJ1-1; v_call: TRBV20-1; clone_size: few; d_call: NA
cdr3_nt: TGCGCCAGCAGCTTTACGGGAGGGCCGGGTGAGCAGTTCTTC; cdr3_aa: CASSFTGGPGEQFF; cdr3_length: 14; j_call: TRBJ2-1; v_call: TRBV5-1; clone_size: NA; d_call: TRBD2
cdr3_nt: TGTGCAAGTCGCCCCTCCGGGACAGGATATCAGCCCCAGCATTTT; cdr3_aa: CASRPSGTGYQPQHF; cdr3_length: 15; j_call: TRBJ1-5; v_call: TRBV12-2; clone_size: NA; d_call: NA
cdr3_nt: TGTGCCAGCAGTCTACAGTCTAGCACAGATACGCAGTATTTT; cdr3_aa: CASSLQSSTDTQYF; cdr3_length: 14; j_call: TRBJ2-3; v_call: TRBV28; clone_size: once; d_call: NA
cdr3_nt: TGTGCCAGCAGCTCAGCGATTACGGGCACTGAAGCTTTCTTT; cdr3_aa: CASSSAITGTEAFF; cdr3_length: 14; j_call: TRBJ1-1; v_call: TRBV13; clone_size: NA; d_call: NA
cdr3_nt: TGCGCCAGCAGCTTGTCTTCGGCGGGAAACACTGAAGCTTTCTTT; cdr3_aa: CASSLSSAGNTEAFF; cdr3_length: 15; j_call: TRBJ1-1; v_call: TRBV5-1; clone_size: NA; d_call: NA
cdr3_nt: TGCAGCGTTGTGGACAGGTCCAATGAGCAGTTCTTC; cdr3_aa: CSVVDRSNEQFF; cdr3_length: 12; j_call: TRBJ2-1; v_call: TRBV29-1; clone_size: NA; d_call: TRBD1
cdr3_nt: TGTGCCAGCACACAAACGGGGGGAATGGACTACAATGAGCAGTTCTTC; cdr3_aa: CASTQTGGMDYNEQFF; cdr3_length: 16; j_call: TRBJ2-1; v_call: TRBV27; clone_size: NA; d_call: TRBD2
cdr3_nt: TGTGCCACCAGCACTCGACAGACAACTAATGAAAAACTGTTTTTT; cdr3_aa: CATSTRQTTNEKLFF; cdr3_length: 15; j_call: TRBJ1-4; v_call: TRBV15; clone_size: NA; d_call: NA
cdr3_nt: TGTGCCAGCAGTAGGGTCGGGGGGCGCGGAGAAAAACTGTTTTTT; cdr3_aa: CASSRVGGRGEKLFF; cdr3_length: 15; j_call: TRBJ1-4; v_call: TRBV28; clone_size: NA; d_call: NA
cdr3_nt: TGCGCCAGCAGCCAAATTCCGGGACTAGCGGTTACCTCCTACGAGCAGTACTTC; cdr3_aa: CASSQIPGLAVTSYEQYF; cdr3_length: 18; j_call: TRBJ2-7; v_call: TRBV4-1; clone_size: NA; d_call: TRBD2
cdr3_nt: TGTGCCAGCAGTTGGATCAGGACAGGGCCTAATTCACCCCTCCACTTT; cdr3_aa: CASSWIRTGPNSPLHF; cdr3_length: 16; j_call: TRBJ1-6; v_call: TRBV27; clone_size: NA; d_call: TRBD1
cdr3_nt: TGTGCCAGCAGCTTGGGACTTGGGGAAAAACTGTTTTTT; cdr3_aa: CASSLGLGEKLFF; cdr3_length: 13; j_call: TRBJ1-4; v_call: TRBV5-4; clone_size: NA; d_call: NA
cdr3_nt: TGCGCCAGCGGCGGGACAGGGGGCTCCTACGAGCAGTACTTC; cdr3_aa: CASGGTGGSYEQYF; cdr3_length: 14; j_call: TRBJ2-7; v_call: TRBV4-1; clone_size: NA; d_call: TRBD1
cdr3_nt: TGTGCCAGCAGCTGGAGAGATGGCCAGCCCCAGCATTTT; cdr3_aa: CASSWRDGQPQHF; cdr3_length: 13; j_call: TRBJ1-5; v_call: TRBV5-5; clone_size: NA; d_call: NA
cdr3_nt: TGTGCCAGCAGTTACGCACGACAGGGGAGCACAGATACGCAGTATTTT; cdr3_aa: CASSYARQGSTDTQYF; cdr3_length: 16; j_call: TRBJ2-3; v_call: TRBV6-6; clone_size: NA; d_call: TRBD1
cdr3_nt: TGTGCCTGGAGTGTGATAGGGACAGGCGAGGGCTCCTACGAGCAGTACTTC; cdr3_aa: CAWSVIGTGEGSYEQYF; cdr3_length: 17; j_call: TRBJ2-7; v_call: TRBV30; clone_size: NA; d_call: TRBD1
cdr3_nt: TGTGCCAGCAGCTTAGGAGCGGGACAGGGGTTTGGCTACACCTTC; cdr3_aa: CASSLGAGQGFGYTF; cdr3_length: 15; j_call: TRBJ1-2; v_call: TRBV7-8; clone_size: many; d_call: TRBD1
cdr3_nt: TGCGCCAGCAGCTTGGCGGGGGGAAGGGGTACTGAAGCTTTCTTT; cdr3_aa: CASSLAGGRGTEAFF; cdr3_length: 15; j_call: TRBJ1-1; v_call: TRBV5-1; clone_size: NA; d_call: NA
cdr3_nt: TGTGCCAGCGTGGAGGGCATAGGCAATCAGCCCCAGCATTTT; cdr3_aa: CASVEGIGNQPQHF; cdr3_length: 14; j_call: TRBJ1-5; v_call: TRBV6-1; clone_size: NA; d_call: NA
cdr3_nt: TGTGCCAGCAGTGTGACCGGGACAGGGGGGACCGGGGAGCTGTTTTTT; cdr3_aa: CASSVTGTGGTGELFF; cdr3_length: 16; j_call: TRBJ2-2; v_call: TRBV6-6; clone_size: NA; d_call: TRBD1
cdr3_nt: TGTGCCACCAGCAGAGAGATCGACAGGGCTGGCTACAATGAGCAGTTCTTC; cdr3_aa: CATSREIDRAGYNEQFF; cdr3_length: 17; j_call: TRBJ2-1; v_call: TRBV15; clone_size: NA; d_call: TRBD1
cdr3_nt: TGTGCCAGCAGCTTAGTATTCGGGGTTTACGAGCAGTACTTC; cdr3_aa: CASSLVFGVYEQYF; cdr3_length: 14; j_call: TRBJ2-7; v_call: TRBV11-3; clone_size: NA; d_call: NA
cdr3_nt: TGTGCCAGCAGCGCCACCTCTGCGGGGGGGCCCTACAATGAGCAGTTCTTC; cdr3_aa: CASSATSAGGPYNEQFF; cdr3_length: 17; j_call: TRBJ2-1; v_call: TRBV9; clone_size: NA; d_call: TRBD2
cdr3_nt: TGTGCCAGCAGCTTGGCCAACAGAAAAGAGACCCAGTACTTC; cdr3_aa: CASSLANRKETQYF; cdr3_length: 14; j_call: TRBJ2-5; v_call: TRBV5-8; clone_size: once; d_call: NA
cdr3_nt: TGTGCCAGCATGATTCAGGGGAGCTCCTATAATTCACCCCTCCACTTT; cdr3_aa: CASMIQGSSYNSPLHF; cdr3_length: 16; j_call: TRBJ1-6; v_call: TRBV28; clone_size: NA; d_call: NA